The sequence of this T cell receptor beta chain was determined in a study of OX40 agonist ivuxolimab in advanced cancers. Findings and limits, study-wide: Those patients achieving a partial response at 0.1-3.0 mg/kg showed among the lowest clonal expansion.

Trimming stripped 6 bases from V and 0 bases from J, with 18 bases between. The CDR3 totals 18 residues. Germline V CDR1 and CDR2: SGHTA, FQGNSA. Assay used: immunoSEQ multiplex PCR; TCRdb lists only in-frame clones, some missing. Of 70,000 or so clones in the sample, 70% to 85% are singletons; the top ten hold 1.1%. In regard to this clone: Its antigen is as yet unknown.

This chain links TRBV7-2 with TRBJ1-6; D remains ambiguous. The sequencing here drew on CD4+ or CD8+ T cells sorted from blood, taken in a trial of the OX40 agonist ivuxolimab. The sequence came from an adult with an advanced solid tumor such as melanoma, head and neck, liver or kidney cancer. CDR3 nucleotide sequence: TGTGCCAGCAGTCCTGAGGGTCCTACCAGCTCCTATAATTCACCCCTCCACTTT. Amino acids: CASSPEGPTSSYNSPLHF.